The entry below describes one TCR beta chain. The table came from immunoSEQ multiplex PCR; TCRdb's copy has only in-frame clones and leaves some out. The sample consists of 1.5 million to 1.9 million clones, 98% of them appearing once. Germline V CDR1 and CDR2: SGHRS, YFSETQ. The CDR3 extends over 15 amino acids. V was clipped by 4 bases and J by 8 bases; unmatched bases: 8. This specimen belongs to a study of shared clonotypes between healthy human individuals. The source of this sequence is a man aged 25 to 40 in good health. The chain carries TRBV5-1 and TRBJ2-1; 11 bases match TRBD2. What was sequenced was naive CD4+ T cells sorted from blood. Subset denoted: CD45RA+ positively selected. This chain's CDR3 is CASSPGVAGGDEQFF. CDR3 nucleotide sequence: TGCGCCAGCAGCCCCGGGGTAGCGGGAGGGGATGAGCAGTTCTTC.